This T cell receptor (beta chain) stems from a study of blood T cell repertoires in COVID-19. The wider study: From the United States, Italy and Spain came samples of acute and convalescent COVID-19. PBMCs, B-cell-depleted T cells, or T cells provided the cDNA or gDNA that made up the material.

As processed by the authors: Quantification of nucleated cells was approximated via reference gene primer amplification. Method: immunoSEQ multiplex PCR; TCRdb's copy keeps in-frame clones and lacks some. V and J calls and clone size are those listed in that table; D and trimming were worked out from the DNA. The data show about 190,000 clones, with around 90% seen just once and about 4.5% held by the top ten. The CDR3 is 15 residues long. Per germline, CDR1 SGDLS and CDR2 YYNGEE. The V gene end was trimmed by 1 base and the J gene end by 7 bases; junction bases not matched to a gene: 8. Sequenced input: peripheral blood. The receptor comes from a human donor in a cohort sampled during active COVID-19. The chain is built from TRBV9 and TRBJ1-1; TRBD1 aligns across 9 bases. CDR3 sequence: CASSVTPGQGDEAFF. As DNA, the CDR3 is TGTGCCAGCAGCGTAACCCCGGGACAGGGAGATGAAGCTTTCTTT.